Presented here are 32 T cell receptor beta chains from one specimen sequenced in a study of blood T cell repertoires in COVID-19. Assay: immunoSEQ multiplex PCR; the TCRdb copy retains only in-frame clones and omits some. The sample consists of about 12,000 clones, 60% to 85% of them appearing once. Input material: peripheral blood. The receptors come from a man aged 60 to 75 with COVID-19, enrolled during active disease.

The chain links TRBV11-3 to TRBJ2-7; a possible D gene is TRBD2 (5 bases). V shed 5 bases and J shed 0 bases, with 11 bases lying between them. CDR3 length equals 14 residues. Per the germline V gene, CDR1 is SGHNT and CDR2 is YENEEA. This CDR3 reads CASSPGESSYEQYV. Written as DNA, the CDR3 is TGTGCCAGCAGCCCCGGGGAAAGCTCCTACGAGCAGTACGTC.

The chain combines TRBV27 with TRBJ2-1; 15 nucleotides agree with TRBD2. The CDR3 extends over 17 amino acids. The V gene's germline CDR1 is MNHEY and CDR2 SMNVEV (reference sequence). Losses at the gene ends were 5 bases for V and 8 bases for J; bases not matched to a gene: 10. The CDR3 protein is CASSPPPGLAGGHEQFF. The CDR3 region has the DNA TGTGCCAGCAGTCCACCACCCGGACTAGCGGGGGGGCATGAGCAGTTCTTC.

The gene calls are TRBV10-3 and TRBJ1-1; D remains unclear. The V gene's germline CDR1 is ENHRY and CDR2 SYGVKD. The CDR3 has 13 residues. The V gene lost 3 bases and the J gene lost 5 bases, with 10 bases spanning the gap. CDR3 nucleotide sequence: TGTGCCATCAGTGAAAGTGGAGGGACTGAAGCTTTCTTT. Translated, it gives CAISESGGTEAFF.

V gene TRBV28 combines with J gene TRBJ1-2, with a possible D match to TRBD1 (5 bases). V was trimmed by 4 bases and J by 7 bases, leaving 19 bases between them. The CDR3 covers 15 residues. CDR1 and CDR2 (germline): MDHEN, SYDVKM. The CDR3 sequence: CASSSPTVQQGGYTF. As DNA, the CDR3 is TGTGCCAGCAGTTCCCCGACAGTCCAGCAGGGTGGCTACACCTTC.

The V gene is TRBV7-9, the J gene TRBJ1-1; 7 nucleotides align to TRBD1. After removal of 5 bases from V and 6 bases from J, the junction contained 9 bases not matched to a gene. The germline gives CDR1 SEHNR, CDR2 FQNEAQ (reference sequence). This CDR3 contains 14 residues. DNA of the CDR3: TGTGCCAGCAGCACTCGACAGGGAGGCGCTGAAGCTTTCTTT. This translates into CASSTRQGGAEAFF.

This clone came up a few times. V gene TRBV29-1 combines with J gene TRBJ1-1; possibly TRBD1 for D (5 bases). V was clipped by 3 bases and J by 4 bases, with 15 bases between them. Germline V gene sequence: CDR1 SQVTM, CDR2 ANQGSEA. This CDR3 is 14 amino acids long. The CDR3 DNA sequence: TGCAGCGTTGACGCCCACGCAGGGCGCACTGAAGCTTTCTTT. The encoded protein is CSVDAHAGRTEAFF.

This clone was seen just once. Here the CDR3 reads CASTDPWGPNEQFF. The CDR3 DNA is TGTGCCAGTACCGATCCGTGGGGGCCGAATGAGCAGTTCTTC. The chain combines TRBV19 with TRBJ2-1; tentatively, D is TRBD1 (6 bases). V lost 7 bases, J lost 7 bases, and 17 bases lay in between. This CDR3 is 14 amino acids long. Germline values: CDR1 LNHDA, CDR2 SQIVND (reference sequence).

The V gene is TRBV7-3, the J gene TRBJ2-2; TRBD2 aligns across 14 bases. J was trimmed by 8 bases and V by 4 bases; bases with no gene match: 6. CDR3 length equals 16 residues. The germline gives CDR1 SGHTA, CDR2 FQGTGA. In DNA, the CDR3 is TGTGCCAGCAGCTCCGGACTAGCGGGAGGTACGGGGGAGCTGTTTTTT. As protein: CASSSGLAGGTGELFF.

This clone showed up just a few times. The chain employs TRBV4-1 and TRBJ2-7; 7 bases match TRBD2. This CDR3 is 15 amino acids long. Trimming cost V 0 bases and J 2 bases; bases outside gene matches: 4. Germline CDR1 is MGHRA and CDR2 is YSYEKL. As DNA, the CDR3 is TGCGCCAGCAGCCAAGAAGCCCGGGGGGCCTACGAGCAGTACTTC. Translating gives CASSQEARGAYEQYF.

The chain carries TRBV11-2 and TRBJ2-2, with D tentatively TRBD1 (7 bases). CDR3 length: 16 residues. V was shortened by 5 bases and J by 1 base, with 14 bases between the two germline ends. Germline V gene lookup returns CDR1 SGHAT and CDR2 FQNNGV. CDR3 residues: CASSAHQGGNTGELFF. CDR3 sequence (DNA): TGTGCCAGCAGCGCGCATCAGGGGGGGAACACCGGGGAGCTGTTTTTT.

The chain combines TRBV2 with TRBJ1-6; 9 bases map to TRBD1. The CDR3 totals 16 residues. V shed 5 bases, J shed 10 bases, and the junction held 12 bases outside the gene matches. Germline-derived CDR1 and CDR2 are SNHLY and FYNNEI. This CDR3 is CASSSSGTGLGSPLHF. CDR3 DNA sequence: TGTGCCAGCAGTAGTTCCGGGACAGGGCTGGGCTCACCCCTCCACTTT.

V usage is TRBV28 and J usage is TRBJ1-1; 7 nucleotides match TRBD1. The CDR3 is 15 residues long. Germline assignment: CDR1 MDHEN and CDR2 SYDVKM. Trimming removed 3 bases from V and 1 base from J; junction bases left unmatched: 5. CDR3 coding DNA: TGTGCCAGCAGTTTGAGGGGACAGCGGAACACTGAAGCTTTCTTT. Its translation is CASSLRGQRNTEAFF.

J is TRBJ1-6 and V is TRBV7-8, with D perhaps matching TRBD1 (6 bases). Trimming stripped 5 bases from V and 3 bases from J, with 20 bases between. Germline CDR1 SGHVS, CDR2 FQNEAQ. The length of the CDR3 is 18 residues. Here the CDR3 DNA reads TGTGCCAGCAGCGAGGGGGGAGGGATAGGATTCTATAATTCACCCCTCCACTTT. Protein product: CASSEGGGIGFYNSPLHF.

The chain joins TRBV7-9 to TRBJ1-2; TRBD1 matches 7 bases. Losses at the gene ends were 5 bases for V and 8 bases for J; bases not matched to a gene: 2. The CDR3 extends over 11 amino acids. Germline-derived CDR1 and CDR2 are SEHNR and FQNEAQ (reference sequence). DNA for the CDR3: TGTGCCAGCAGCCGACAGGGCGGCTACACCTTC. It encodes CASSRQGGYTF. The full variable domain, with the rest looked up from reference TRBV7-9 and TRBJ1-2, is DTGVSQNPRHKITKRGQNVTFRCDPISEHNRLYWYRQTLGQGPEFLTYFQNEAQLEKSRLLSDRFSAERPKGSFSTLEIQRTEQGDSAMYLCASSRQGGYTFGSGTRLTVV.

This chain uses TRBV18 with TRBJ2-1; possibly TRBD2 for D (7 bases). CDR1 KGHSH and CDR2 LQKENI come from the germline V gene. V gave up 6 bases and J gave up 9 bases, with 24 bases separating them. The length of the CDR3 is 16 residues. CDR3 sequence (DNA): TGTGCCAGCTCCCTATCTCGGCTGGGGGGGCCGGGTGAGCAGTTCTTC. Amino acid sequence: CASSLSRLGGPGEQFF.

Judged by abundance, this clone is medium-sized. V gene TRBV7-2 combines with J gene TRBJ2-2, with D uncertain. Trimming left V 3 bases short and J 3 bases short, with 8 bases between. Germline V lookup: CDR1 SGHTA, CDR2 FQGNSA. This CDR3 is built from 14 residues. CDR3 sequence reads: CASSFASYTGELFF. CDR3 DNA: TGTGCCAGCAGCTTTGCCAGTTACACCGGGGAGCTGTTTTTT. Together with reference TRBV7-2 and TRBJ2-2, the CDR3 gives the full variable domain: GAGVSQSPSNKVTEKGKDVELRCDPISGHTALYWYRQSLGQGLEFLIYFQGNSAPDKSGLPSDRFSAERTGGSVSTLTIQRTQQEDSAVYLCASSFASYTGELFFGEGSRLTVL.

The CDR3 reads CASSNLRDYSGNTIYF. DNA for the CDR3: TGTGCCAGTAGTAACCTCCGGGACTACTCTGGAAACACCATATATTTT. The rearrangement links TRBV19 to TRBJ1-3, with D possibly being TRBD1 (5 bases). Germline V gene data show CDR1 as LNHDA and CDR2 as SQIVND (reference sequence). This CDR3 has 16 amino acids. The V end was cut by 4 bases, the J end by 0 bases, with 13 bases between.

The chain has TRBV30 and TRBJ1-2, with D possibly being TRBD1 (6 bases). The length of the CDR3 is 12 residues. V was clipped by 2 bases and J by 3 bases, with 7 bases between them. Germline CDR1 GTSNPN, CDR2 SVGIG (reference sequence). The CDR3 DNA reads as TGTGCCTGGAGTCCAGGGGACTATGGCTACACCTTC. This translates into CAWSPGDYGYTF. Filled out from reference TRBV30 and TRBJ1-2, the complete variable domain reads SQTIHQWPATLVQPVGSPLSLECTVEGTSNPNLYWYRQAAGRGLQLLFYSVGIGQISSEVPQNLSASRPQDRQFILSSKKLLLSDSGFYLCAWSPGDYGYTFGSGTRLTVV.

The rearrangement uses TRBV10-3 and TRBJ2-5; TRBD2 matches 9 bases. Germline V gene lookup returns CDR1 ENHRY and CDR2 SYGVKD. This CDR3 contains 19 residues. J gave up 4 bases and V 2 bases, and 17 bases lay outside the gene matches. The CDR3 spells CAISERRVSETSGRETQYF. In DNA form, the CDR3 reads TGTGCCATCAGTGAGAGGCGGGTTTCAGAGACTAGCGGTCGAGAGACCCAGTACTTC.

V is TRBV5-4 and J is TRBJ1-1; tentatively, D is TRBD1 (5 bases). Germline assignment: CDR1 SGHNT and CDR2 YYREEE (reference sequence). V lost 1 base, J lost 1 base, and 8 bases lay in between. The length of the CDR3 is 14 residues. The CDR3 region has the DNA TGTGCCAGCAGCTTGAGCACAGGGAACACTGAAGCTTTCTTT. Translated, it gives CASSLSTGNTEAFF.

The chain is built from TRBV4-1 and TRBJ1-2; the D gene is possibly TRBD1 (6 bases). V was cut by 4 bases and J by 2 bases, with 14 bases left in between. The CDR3 runs to 15 residues. Germline V gives CDR1 MGHRA, CDR2 YSYEKL. The CDR3 region has the DNA TGCGCCAGCAGCCTACACCCAGGGGACAACTATGGCTACACCTTC. Its translation is CASSLHPGDNYGYTF.

In its sample, this clone was seen once. The genes are TRBV6-1 and TRBJ2-1; 12 nucleotides match TRBD2. Germline loops: CDR1 MNHNS, CDR2 SASEGT. V was pared by 2 bases and J by 2 bases, with 1 base of the junction left unmatched. There are 16 residues in the CDR3. CDR3 residues: CASSEPSGRAYNEQFF. The CDR3 coding sequence is TGTGCCAGCAGTGAACCTAGCGGGAGGGCCTACAATGAGCAGTTCTTC.

The rearrangement links TRBV25-1 to TRBJ2-1; TRBD2 matches 7 bases. Trimming took 2 bases from V and 0 from J; bases not matched to a gene: 10. From germline, CDR1 is MGHDK and CDR2 SYGVNS. The CDR3 has 18 residues. CDR3 nucleotide sequence: TGTGCCAGCAGTGAAAAGTCTAGCGGTTCGAGCTCCTACAATGAGCAGTTCTTC. Translation gives CASSEKSSGSSSYNEQFF.

The chain links TRBV5-6 to TRBJ1-2; 8 bases agree with TRBD1. J gave up 4 bases and V 4 bases, and 6 bases lay outside the gene matches. The CDR3 covers 14 residues. Germline V gene data show CDR1 as SGHDT and CDR2 as YYEEEE. The CDR3 is CASSLVTGGYGYTF. The CDR3 DNA reads TGTGCCAGCAGCCTGGTTACAGGGGGCTATGGCTACACCTTC.

The chain carries TRBV9 and TRBJ2-1; perhaps TRBD2 as D (6 bases). This CDR3 is 16 amino acids long. CDR1 and CDR2 (germline): SGDLS, YYNGEE. V was pared by 0 bases and J by 1 base, with 11 bases between. The CDR3 loop reads CASSVELASSYNEQFF. The CDR3 nucleotides are TGTGCCAGCAGCGTAGAACTAGCCTCTTCCTACAATGAGCAGTTCTTC.

This clone occurred a few times. V and J are TRBV7-2 and TRBJ2-5, with D unclear. V gave up 1 base and J gave up 4 bases, with 7 bases separating them. The CDR3 spans 13 residues. Germline V gene lookup returns CDR1 SGHTA and CDR2 FQGNSA. CDR3 sequence: CASSLVSRETQYF. Here the CDR3 DNA reads TGTGCCAGCAGCTTAGTGTCCCGAGAGACCCAGTACTTC.

Only one count was recorded for this clone. This chain links TRBV27 with TRBJ2-7; perhaps TRBD1 as D (5 bases). This CDR3 region has 14 residues. The germline V gene has CDR1 MNHEY and CDR2 SMNVEV (reference sequence). V gave up 6 bases and J gave up 2 bases, with 14 bases separating them. The CDR3 sequence is CASRSVQDPYEQYF. The DNA of the CDR3 is TGTGCCAGCAGGTCCGTACAGGATCCCTACGAGCAGTACTTC.

This chain joins TRBV24-1 and TRBJ1-1; 8 bases line up with TRBD1. The CDR3 consists of 15 residues. Trimming at V came to 4 bases and at J to 1 base, leaving 4 bases not matched to a gene. CDR1 is KGHDR and CDR2 is SFDVKD in the germline V gene. The CDR3 region is CATSDRQGPNTEAFF. DNA for the CDR3: TGTGCCACCAGTGACAGACAGGGGCCGAACACTGAAGCTTTCTTT.

The rearrangement joins TRBV12-3 or TRBV12-4 to TRBJ2-7; tentatively, D is TRBD1 (6 bases). V shed 6 bases and J shed 1 base, with 10 bases lying between them. The CDR3 has 13 residues. As DNA, the CDR3 is TGTGCCAGCAGCCAGGGGTCGTCCTACGAGCAGTACTTC. Amino acids: CASSQGSSYEQYF.

The chain employs TRBV5-8 and TRBJ1-1; possibly TRBD1 for D (6 bases). Germline CDR1 and CDR2: SGHTS and YDEGEE. The CDR3 spans 13 residues. Trimming shortened V by 5 bases and J by 6 bases, and 14 bases separated the two germline ends. The CDR3 nucleotides read TGTGCCAGCAGACCGACAGGAAGCGCTGAAGCTTTCTTT. Translating gives CASRPTGSAEAFF. Supplemented by reference TRBV5-8 and TRBJ1-1, the full variable domain reads EAGVTQSPTHLIKTRGQQATLRCSPISGHTSVYWYQQALGLGLQFLLWYDEGEERNRGNFPPRFSGRQFPNYSSELNVNALELEDSALYLCASRPTGSAEAFFGQGTRLTVV.

The rearrangement links TRBV30 to TRBJ1-2; 10 bases align to TRBD1. Germline V gene sequence: CDR1 GTSNPN, CDR2 SVGIG (reference sequence). V dropped 1 base and J dropped 7; count of bases not matched to a gene: 6. CDR3 length equals 14 residues. CDR3 nucleotides: TGTGCCTGGAGTGCTACGGGGACAGGGGTTGGCTACACCTTC. It codes for CAWSATGTGVGYTF. Using reference TRBV30 and TRBJ1-2 for the parts outside the CDR3, the full variable domain is SQTIHQWPATLVQPVGSPLSLECTVEGTSNPNLYWYRQAAGRGLQLLFYSVGIGQISSEVPQNLSASRPQDRQFILSSKKLLLSDSGFYLCAWSATGTGVGYTFGSGTRLTVV.

The CDR3 DNA reads TGTGCCAGCACCTTATGGAGCGGCCATGAGCAGTTCTTC. Protein: CASTLWSGHEQFF. The chain employs TRBV2 and TRBJ2-1, with D possibly matching TRBD2 (5 bases). Germline CDR1 is SNHLY and CDR2 is FYNNEI. The CDR3 has 13 residues. V was pared by 7 bases and J by 8 bases, with 15 bases between.